This TCR beta chain was sequenced for a study of T-cell reconstitution after alpha-beta-depleted transplantation in children. Unique molecular identifiers were incorporated into the prepared TCRbeta library. TCRdb analysed the PCR reads with MiXCR anew, one entry per CDR3 protein. The repertoire holds around 400,000 distinct CDR3 sequences, about a tenth seen once, with approximately 5% in the top ten. Specimen: PBMCs from the stem cell graft donor, collected from the stem cell graft. The clonotype originates from a human donor who donated a stem cell graft to a child with acute myeloid leukemia.

DNA for the CDR3: TGTGCCAGCAGTGAACTTAATGGGGATACGCAGTATTTT. Translated: CASSELNGDTQYF. The chain combines TRBV25-1 with TRBJ2-3, with D unclear. CDR1 and CDR2 from the germline V gene are MGHDK and SYGVNS. This CDR3 is built from 13 residues. Trimming removed 2 bases from V and 6 bases from J, with 9 bases in between. The variable domain in full, with the rest retrieved from reference TRBV25-1 and TRBJ2-3, is EADIYQTPRYLVIGTGKKITLECSQTMGHDKMYWYQQDPGMELHLIHYSYGVNSTEKGDLSSESTVSRIRTEHFPLTLESARPSHTSQYLCASSELNGDTQYFGPGTRLTVL.